Presented here are 28 T cell receptor beta chains from one specimen sequenced in a study of radiation and T cells in renal cell carcinoma. The assay was immunoSEQ multiplex PCR, and TCRdb's table has in-frame clones only and misses some. The table lists about 150,000 clones, approximately 90% of them singletons, with 12% in the top ten. Indicated time point: baseline pretreatment blood. Regarding treatment: 15 Gy SBRT to primary tumor, nephrectomy 4 weeks later. Sequenced here: blood, sampled from a patient whose treatment included radiotherapy and nephrectomy. These receptors were taken from a woman in her 50s with renal cell carcinoma.

This CDR3 is CASSYVTPASPLHF. The CDR3 DNA is TGTGCCAGCAGTTACGTGACTCCGGCTTCACCCCTCCACTTT. The rearrangement uses TRBV6-6 and TRBJ1-6; D gene uncertain. With 2 bases removed from V and 9 bases from J, the gap between germline ends came to 11 bases. Germline V gene sequence: CDR1 MNHNY, CDR2 SVGAGI (reference sequence). The length of the CDR3 is 14 residues.

The rearrangement joins TRBV4-2 to TRBJ1-3; possible D gene TRBD1, 5 bases. CDR3 size: 16 residues. Germline values: CDR1 LGHNA, CDR2 YNFKEQ. V gave up 0 bases and J gave up 3 bases, with 12 bases separating them. The CDR3 DNA sequence: TGTGCCAGCAGCCAAGACCAGGAGGGGCTTGGAAACACCATATATTTT. Translated: CASSQDQEGLGNTIYF.

The genes are TRBV28 and TRBJ2-7; unclear D gene. CDR1 and CDR2 from the germline V gene are MDHEN and SYDVKM. The germline V and J ends were trimmed by 10 bases and 1 base, with 14 bases remaining between them. This CDR3 has 13 residues. This CDR3 reads CATLRTDSYEQYF. CDR3 bases: TGTGCCACGTTACGGACGGATTCCTACGAGCAGTACTTC.

This clone turned up a few times. The V call is TRBV30, the J call TRBJ1-1; 12 nucleotides align to TRBD1. The CDR3 has 16 amino acids. The V and J ends lost 0 bases and 1 base, in that order; junction bases with no gene match: 3. Germline V gene data show CDR1 as GTSNPN and CDR2 as SVGIG (reference sequence). The CDR3 region has the DNA TGTGCCTGGAGTGTACGGGGACAGGGGGCGAACACTGAAGCTTTCTTT. This encodes CAWSVRGQGANTEAFF. The full variable domain, in which reference TRBV30 and TRBJ1-1 provide the parts outside the CDR3, is SQTIHQWPATLVQPVGSPLSLECTVEGTSNPNLYWYRQAAGRGLQLLFYSVGIGQISSEVPQNLSASRPQDRQFILSSKKLLLSDSGFYLCAWSVRGQGANTEAFFGQGTRLTVV.

The genes are TRBV19 and TRBJ1-6; 8 bases line up with TRBD1. V shed 2 bases, J shed 10 bases, and the junction held 7 bases outside the gene matches. This CDR3 has 15 residues. The V gene's germline CDR1 is LNHDA and CDR2 SQIVND (reference sequence). Written as DNA, the CDR3 is TGTGCCAGTAGTATATCCGGACAGGGTAGATCACCCCTCCACTTT. Residues: CASSISGQGRSPLHF.

V usage is TRBV5-1 and J usage is TRBJ2-1; 9 bases are shared with TRBD2. With V trimmed by 5 bases and J by 2 bases, 5 bases remained unmatched. The CDR3 is 15 residues long. CDR1 and CDR2 from the germline V gene are SGHRS and YFSETQ. CDR3 DNA sequence: TGCGCCAGCAGACCGCTAGCGGGGCCCTACAATGAGCAGTTCTTC. This sequence encodes CASRPLAGPYNEQFF.

This chain connects TRBV4-3 to TRBJ1-2; TRBD1 agrees at 8 bases. Germline trimming cut 4 bases from V and 4 bases from J; bases unmatched to any gene: 11. Germline CDR1 is LGHNA and CDR2 is YSLEER. The CDR3 is 16 residues long. CDR3 region: CASSPRTGTTSYGYTF. The CDR3, as DNA: TGCGCCAGCAGCCCCCGGACAGGGACTACTTCCTATGGCTACACCTTC.

Points on this clone: The sample has other DNA sequences that encode this CDR3 too. The rearrangement uses TRBV19 and TRBJ1-1; TRBD1 aligns across 7 bases. The ends lost 5 bases at V and 4 bases at J; junction bases unmatched: 10. The CDR3 is 15 amino acids. In germline, CDR1 is LNHDA, CDR2 SQIVND (reference sequence). The CDR3 loop reads CASSPRTGGGTEAFF. CDR3 nucleotides: TGTGCCAGTAGTCCGCGGACAGGCGGCGGCACTGAAGCTTTCTTT.

The chain is built from TRBV19 and TRBJ1-2, with D maybe TRBD1 (5 bases). The CDR3 consists of 14 residues. Trimming stripped 5 bases from V and 2 bases from J, with 12 bases between. Germline CDR1 and CDR2: LNHDA and SQIVND (reference sequence). CDR3 sequence reads: CASSRQGVNYGYTF. The CDR3 region has the DNA TGTGCCAGTAGTCGGCAGGGCGTCAACTATGGCTACACCTTC.

This clone was observed once. The chain combines TRBV12-5 with TRBJ2-7; 10 bases fit TRBD1. The CDR3 loop spans 15 amino acids. Germline CDR1 reads LGHNT; CDR2 reads FRNRAP. Trimming cost V 5 bases and J 3 bases; bases outside gene matches: 7. The CDR3 DNA follows: TGTGCTAGTGGTGGACAGGACAGGGGGTTCTACGAGCAGTACTTC. Translating it yields CASGGQDRGFYEQYF.

The chain links TRBV19 to TRBJ2-2; D remains ambiguous. The CDR3 has 16 amino acids. Between the trimmed V and J ends, which lost 2 bases and 6 bases, there was a span of 16 bases. Germline loops: CDR1 LNHDA, CDR2 SQIVND (reference sequence). CDR3 DNA sequence: TGTGCCAGTAGTATACTCCGGAACTCACTCGCCGGGGAGCTGTTTTTT. Protein sequence: CASSILRNSLAGELFF.

V usage is TRBV28 and J usage is TRBJ1-2; D is unclear. Germline V gene data show CDR1 as MDHEN and CDR2 as SYDVKM. The CDR3 spans 14 residues. V lost 1 base and J 4 bases, leaving 10 bases between the germline ends. CDR3 bases: TGTGCCAGCAGTTTATCCGGTTGGGGCTATGGCTACACCTTC. This encodes CASSLSGWGYGYTF.

This clone appeared a single time. The CDR3 is CASSVGGGSNTEAFF. The CDR3 DNA follows: TGTGCCAGCAGCGTAGGCGGGGGGTCGAACACTGAAGCTTTCTTT. This chain links TRBV9 with TRBJ1-1; D possibly corresponds to TRBD1 (5 bases). The CDR3 runs 15 residues. The V gene's germline CDR1 is SGDLS and CDR2 YYNGEE. V shed 0 bases and J shed 1 base, with 10 bases lying between them.

The V call is TRBV9, the J call TRBJ1-2, with D uncertain. Germline V gene data show CDR1 as SGDLS and CDR2 as YYNGEE. This CDR3 region has 14 residues. Trimming shortened V by 0 bases and J by 4 bases, and 10 bases separated the two germline ends. CDR3 sequence (DNA): TGTGCCAGCAGCGTAGACAGCCCGTCCTATGGCTACACCTTC. As protein: CASSVDSPSYGYTF.

The chain combines TRBV5-8 with TRBJ1-1; TRBD1 matches at 8 bases. The CDR3 sequence is 16 residues long. In germline, CDR1 is SGHTS, CDR2 YDEGEE. V lost 7 bases and J lost 4; bases outside the gene matches: 15. The CDR3 reads CASPGKMQGAFTEAFF. The CDR3 bases are TGTGCCAGCCCCGGTAAGATGCAGGGGGCTTTCACTGAAGCTTTCTTT.

The chain's CDR3 is CASSLNLLAGTNTQYF. Written as DNA, the CDR3 is TGTGCCAGCAGCTTAAATTTACTAGCGGGGACCAATACGCAGTATTTT. The chain combines TRBV11-1 with TRBJ2-3; 10 bases line up with TRBD2. There are 16 residues in the CDR3. J was trimmed by 7 bases and V by 2 bases; bases with no gene match: 9. Germline V gene sequence: CDR1 SGHAT, CDR2 FQDESV (reference sequence).

The chain uses TRBV4-3 and TRBJ1-1, with TRBD1 matching 10 bases. V was pared by 4 bases and J by 0 bases, with 8 bases of the junction left unmatched. Per germline, CDR1 LGHNA and CDR2 YSLEER. This CDR3 comprises 17 residues. The CDR3 loop is CASSRMTGGMVNTEAFF. CDR3 DNA: TGCGCCAGCAGCCGGATGACAGGGGGCATGGTGAACACTGAAGCTTTCTTT.

The chain links TRBV9 to TRBJ2-7; 12 nucleotides agree with TRBD1. Germline V gives CDR1 SGDLS, CDR2 YYNGEE. This CDR3 comprises 14 residues. V lost 4 bases and J lost 6; bases outside the gene matches: 5. The CDR3 sequence: CASSRGQGAVEQYF. CDR3 nucleotide sequence: TGTGCCAGCAGCAGGGGACAGGGGGCGGTCGAGCAGTACTTC.

The chain carries TRBV9 and TRBJ2-5; 12 nucleotides match TRBD2. Germline-derived CDR1 and CDR2 are SGDLS and YYNGEE. Germline trimming cut 3 bases from V and 4 bases from J; bases unmatched to any gene: 7. The CDR3 is made up of 16 amino acids. CDR3 sequence: CASSATSGGPSETQYF. CDR3 nucleotide sequence: TGTGCCAGCAGCGCAACTAGCGGGGGGCCCTCAGAGACCCAGTACTTC.

The table lists this clone with a count of one. The gene calls are TRBV7-3 and TRBJ2-3; possibly TRBD2 for D (6 bases). Trimming removed 1 base from V and 1 base from J, with 9 bases in between. The CDR3 extends over 15 amino acids. The germline V gene has CDR1 SGHTA and CDR2 FQGTGA. The CDR3 nucleotides are TGTGCCAGCAGCTTAAGCCCTAGCGGCACAGATACGCAGTATTTT. As protein: CASSLSPSGTDTQYF.

The V call is TRBV29-1, the J call TRBJ1-2, with 7 bases identical to TRBD1. The CDR3 contains 11 residues. The germline CDR1 and CDR2 sequences are SQVTM and ANQGSEA. Germline trimming cut 4 bases from V and 8 bases from J; bases unmatched to any gene: 4. CDR3 amino acids: CSVGGQRGYTF. The CDR3 nucleotides read TGCAGCGTTGGGGGACAGAGGGGCTACACCTTC.

The gene calls are TRBV13 and TRBJ2-2; D is uncertain. Deletions cut 0 bases from V and 6 bases from J, with 14 bases between. The CDR3 loop spans 16 amino acids. Germline CDR1 is PRHDT and CDR2 is FYEKMQ (reference sequence). The CDR3 loop reads CASSLGRRATPGELFF. The CDR3 DNA reads TGTGCCAGCAGCTTAGGCCGACGTGCGACTCCCGGGGAGCTGTTTTTT.

The chain is built from TRBV7-2 and TRBJ2-3; D uncertain. CDR3 length: 13 amino acids. Between the trimmed V and J ends, which lost 4 bases and 4 bases, there was a span of 9 bases. Germline V gene sequence: CDR1 SGHTA, CDR2 FQGNSA. The CDR3 region is CASSSMGSDTQYF. In nucleotides, the CDR3 is TGTGCCAGCAGCTCAATGGGCTCAGATACGCAGTATTTT.

V and J are TRBV7-2 and TRBJ2-7; D possibly corresponds to TRBD1 (6 bases). The CDR3 is 13 residues long. The V and J ends lost 4 bases and 8 bases respectively, with 15 bases between them. Germline lookup yields CDR1 SGHTA and CDR2 FQGNSA. CDR3 nucleotides: TGTGCCAGCAGCTCCATTAGGCAGGGGCAGCAGTACTTC. The encoded protein is CASSSIRQGQQYF.

V and J are TRBV5-6 and TRBJ2-5; no clear D gene. The CDR3 sequence is 15 residues long. The germline V and J ends were trimmed by 4 bases and 3 bases, with 16 bases remaining between them. In germline, CDR1 is SGHDT, CDR2 YYEEEE. CDR3 sequence reads: CASSPLGPKEETQYF. In DNA, the CDR3 is TGTGCCAGCAGCCCCTTAGGACCGAAAGAAGAGACCCAGTACTTC.

This chain uses TRBV6-1 with TRBJ2-1, with 9 bases aligning to TRBD1. CDR3 length equals 16 residues. From germline, CDR1 is MNHNS and CDR2 SASEGT. The V gene end was trimmed by 1 base and the J gene end by 4 bases; junction bases not matched to a gene: 5. The CDR3 coding sequence is TGTGCCAGCAGTGAAGAGGCGACAGGGGGTTACAATGAGCAGTTCTTC. Amino acid sequence: CASSEEATGGYNEQFF.

The chain combines TRBV7-2 with TRBJ2-1, with 7 bases identical to TRBD2. CDR3 length: 15 amino acids. Germline V CDR1 and CDR2: SGHTA, FQGNSA. V was clipped by 1 base and J by 6 bases; unmatched bases: 6. In DNA, the CDR3 is TGTGCCAGCAGCTTAGAAACTAGCGCATTCAATGAGCAGTTCTTC. Amino acid sequence: CASSLETSAFNEQFF.

The J gene is TRBJ2-1, the V gene TRBV7-9; TRBD2 might be the D (6 bases). Germline assignment: CDR1 SEHNR and CDR2 FQNEAQ (reference sequence). The CDR3 runs to 16 residues. V dropped 0 bases and J dropped 0 bases, with 9 bases sitting between them. CDR3: CASSLAQGGSYNEQFF. CDR3 in DNA: TGTGCCAGCAGCTTAGCCCAGGGAGGCTCCTACAATGAGCAGTTCTTC.